These 11 T cell receptor beta chains originate from one sample sequenced in a study of patients and donors after allogeneic stem cell transplantation. Each CDR3 protein is one row after TCRdb ran MiXCR on the RT-PCR reads. The top ten clones hold under 14% of a sample with about 200,000 distinct CDR3 sequences, 38% of them seen once. Sequencing input: blood, either unsorted or a sorted T cell fraction (not recorded which). These receptor sequences come from a human donor who was either an allogeneic HSCT recipient or a stem cell or donor lymphocyte infusion donor (not recorded which). It is not recorded whose cells these are; they may come from a transplant donor.

The chain recombines TRBV5-5 with TRBJ1-1, with 12 bases fitting TRBD1. The CDR3 sequence is 16 residues long. In germline, CDR1 is SGHKS, CDR2 YYEKEE (reference sequence). J gave up 1 base and V 4 bases, and 5 bases lay outside the gene matches. The DNA of the CDR3 is TGTGCCAGCAGCCGGGACAGGGGGCTGAGGAACACTGAAGCTTTCTTT. Translated: CASSRDRGLRNTEAFF.

In this sample, this clonotype turned up many times. The chain uses TRBV12-3 or TRBV12-4 and TRBJ1-1; D perhaps matches TRBD1 (5 bases). This CDR3 is 11 amino acids long. V lost 11 bases, J lost 5 bases, and 12 bases lay in between. The CDR3 region has the DNA TGTGCCTCGAAGGGGTTTACTGAAGCTTTCTTT. Protein: CASKGFTEAFF.

This chain uses TRBV12-3 or TRBV12-4 with TRBJ1-1; D is undetermined. With 7 bases removed from V and 1 base from J, the gap between germline ends came to 13 bases. The CDR3 is 14 residues long. CDR3 loop: CASTLGWGNTEAFF. CDR3 sequence (DNA): TGTGCCAGCACCCTAGGTTGGGGGAACACTGAAGCTTTCTTT.

There are many counts of this clonotype. In nucleotides, the CDR3 is TGTGCCAGCAGCTGGCCCGGGGACACTGAAGCTTTCTTT. This translates into CASSWPGDTEAFF. The chain recombines TRBV7-9 with TRBJ1-1; D is uncertain. Trimming cost V 4 bases and J 3 bases, with 9 bases left between them. Germline V lookup: CDR1 SEHNR, CDR2 FQNEAQ (reference sequence). CDR3 length: 13 amino acids.

CDR3 region: CASSAQLQGWRTEAFF. In nucleotides, the CDR3 is TGTGCCAGCAGCGCCCAACTACAGGGGTGGAGGACTGAAGCTTTCTTT. The chain couples TRBV7-6 to TRBJ1-1; TRBD1 aligns across 7 bases. The V gene's germline CDR1 is SGHVS and CDR2 FNYEAQ. The CDR3 contains 16 residues. The J segment lost 5 bases and the V segment lost 5 bases, leaving 14 bases of the junction unmatched.

The chain has TRBV4-1 and TRBJ2-7, with D perhaps being TRBD1 or TRBD2 (5 bases each). CDR1 and CDR2 from the germline V gene are MGHRA and YSYEKL. Trimming removed 2 bases from V and 2 bases from J, with 10 bases in between. The CDR3 has 14 residues. CDR3 DNA sequence: TGCGCCAGCAGCCAACCTTGGGGGACCTACGAGCAGTACTTC. The encoded protein is CASSQPWGTYEQYF.

This clonotype was detected only a few times. The CDR3 loop is CASSKKWDRGRGYTF. CDR3 coding DNA: TGTGCCAGCAGCAAAAAGTGGGACAGGGGGCGAGGCTACACCTTC. The rearrangement joins TRBV21-1 to TRBJ1-2; the table's D call of TRBD1 was not tested on the DNA. TRBV21-1 is a pseudogene segment. The CDR3 has 15 amino acids.

This clonotype was seen a handful of times. The V call is TRBV9, the J call TRBJ1-2; D is ambiguous. Germline V lookup: CDR1 SGDLS, CDR2 YYNGEE. V was cut by 0 bases and J by 3 bases, with 12 bases left in between. This CDR3 has 15 residues. CDR3 nucleotides: TGTGCCAGCAGCGTAGGCGCTAGGGAGGACTATGGCTACACCTTC. Protein sequence: CASSVGAREDYGYTF.

This clonotype was counted many times. The chain employs TRBV5-5 and TRBJ1-5; unclear D gene. This CDR3 spans 15 amino acids. Germline loops: CDR1 SGHKS, CDR2 YYEKEE (reference sequence). V lost 0 bases to trimming and J lost 2 bases, with 9 bases between them. CDR3 sequence (DNA): TGTGCCAGCAGCTTGGTGGTAAATGGCAATCAGCCCCAGCATTTT. Protein: CASSLVVNGNQPQHF.

The V call is TRBV5-1, the J call TRBJ1-2; tentatively, D is TRBD1 (6 bases). Germline lookup yields CDR1 SGHRS and CDR2 YFSETQ. The CDR3 contains 12 residues. V dropped 4 bases and J dropped 6 bases, with 10 bases sitting between them. CDR3 residues: CASSDRLNGYTF. In DNA form, the CDR3 reads TGCGCCAGCAGCGACAGGTTGAATGGCTACACCTTC.

V and J are TRBV6-2 or TRBV6-3 and TRBJ2-4; weak D call: TRBD1 (6 bases). The CDR3 is made up of 16 amino acids. Germline V gives CDR1 MNHEY, CDR2 SVGEGT. V lost 2 bases and J 8 bases, leaving 19 bases between the germline ends. The CDR3 protein is CASSYRGHALRDIQYF. The CDR3 DNA is TGTGCCAGCAGTTACCGGGGACACGCGCTTCGAGACATTCAGTACTTC.